The 13 T cell receptor beta chains presented below share a single source sample, sequenced in a study of CD8 T cells in Susac syndrome. RNA was extracted with the RNeasy kit, and a quantity of 0.5 to 1 ug was reverse transcribed using random hexamers. One entry per CDR3 protein results from TCRdb running MiXCR on the immunoSEQ multiplex PCR reads. The sample yields about 160,000 distinct CDR3 sequences, 90% to 96% seen once. The sequenced sample was CD4+ T cells from PBMCs. The receptors derive from a human donor with Susac syndrome.

The chain joins TRBV29-1 to TRBJ2-1, with 10 bases aligning to TRBD2. This CDR3 has 17 residues. Unmatched junction bases numbered 9, after V lost 4 bases and J lost 0 bases. Germline V CDR1 and CDR2: SQVTM, ANQGSEA. This chain's CDR3 is CSVGALAGFSSYNEQFF. The CDR3, as DNA: TGCAGCGTTGGAGCACTAGCGGGGTTCAGCTCCTACAATGAGCAGTTCTTC.

This chain connects TRBV18 to TRBJ2-7; D gene uncertain. Deletions cut 1 base from V and 6 bases from J, with 10 bases between. Germline CDR1 KGHSH, CDR2 LQKENI. The CDR3 length is 13 residues. The CDR3 nucleotides read TGTGCCAGCTCACCACTCCCGACGGGCGAGCAGTACTTC. Protein: CASSPLPTGEQYF. The full variable domain, with the rest looked up from reference TRBV18 and TRBJ2-7, is NAGVMQNPRHLVRRRGQEARLRCSPMKGHSHVYWYRQLPEEGLKFMVYLQKENIIDESGMPKERFSAEFPKEGPSILRIQQVVRGDSAAYFCASSPLPTGEQYFGPGTRLTVT.

This clonotype was seen once. The chain uses TRBV12-3 or TRBV12-4 and TRBJ2-6; TRBD1 matches 7 bases. The CDR3 is made up of 14 amino acids. V gave up 1 base and J gave up 13 bases; unmatched junction bases: 7. This chain's CDR3 is CASSLESNRGVLTF. The CDR3 DNA reads as TGTGCCAGCAGTTTAGAGAGTAACAGGGGAGTCCTGACTTTC.

The V and J genes are TRBV30 and TRBJ1-5; 7 nucleotides match TRBD1. This CDR3 has 16 residues. The V segment lost 2 bases and the J segment 4 bases; nucleotides outside the gene matches: 11. Looked up from germline, CDR1 is GTSNPN and CDR2 is SVGIG (reference sequence). The CDR3 nucleotides are TGTGCCTGGAGTCCCCCGGGGCAGGGGGGGAATCAGCCCCAGCATTTT. Amino acids: CAWSPPGQGGNQPQHF. Variable domain in full (rest from reference TRBV30 and TRBJ1-5): SQTIHQWPATLVQPVGSPLSLECTVEGTSNPNLYWYRQAAGRGLQLLFYSVGIGQISSEVPQNLSASRPQDRQFILSSKKLLLSDSGFYLCAWSPPGQGGNQPQHFGDGTRLSIL.

This chain uses TRBV30 with TRBJ2-3, with TRBD2 identical over 9 bases. Germline loops: CDR1 GTSNPN, CDR2 SVGIG (reference sequence). The V segment lost 3 bases and the J segment 1 base; nucleotides outside the gene matches: 2. The CDR3 consists of 14 residues. The CDR3 DNA sequence: TGTGCCTGGAGCTGGACTAGCGGCACAGATACGCAGTATTTT. Its protein product is CAWSWTSGTDTQYF.

V and J are TRBV6-5 and TRBJ2-5; maybe TRBD2 (7 bases). Germline V lookup: CDR1 MNHEY, CDR2 SVGAGI. The CDR3 is made up of 15 amino acids. V lost 9 bases, J lost 2 bases, and 19 bases lay in between. CDR3 sequence (DNA): TGTGCCAGTTCCTCAAAGGGGGGGCCGCAAGAGACCCAGTACTTC. It specifies CASSSKGGPQETQYF.

The CDR3 DNA reads TGTGCCAGCAGCCTTCGGGGCAGGGAGGGCACTGAAGCTTTCTTT. Its protein is CASSLRGREGTEAFF. V gene TRBV3-1 combines with J gene TRBJ1-1, with D possibly being TRBD1 (5 bases). CDR1 and CDR2 from the germline V gene are LGHDT and YNNKEL (reference sequence). V was cut by 4 bases and J by 4 bases, with 16 bases left in between. The CDR3 covers 15 residues.

V and J are TRBV5-1 and TRBJ2-5; TRBD1 matches 9 bases. This CDR3 comprises 13 residues. CDR1 SGHRS and CDR2 YFSETQ come from the germline V gene. V lost 4 bases to trimming and J lost 4 bases; unmatched junction nucleotides: 2. In nucleotides, the CDR3 is TGCGCCAGCAGCCCGGGACAGGGAGAGACCCAGTACTTC. Its protein product is CASSPGQGETQYF.

The genes are TRBV5-1 and TRBJ2-1; 13 nucleotides match TRBD2. There are 17 residues in the CDR3. In germline, CDR1 is SGHRS, CDR2 YFSETQ. V was clipped by 2 bases and J by 5 bases; unmatched bases: 7. The CDR3 sequence: CASSLYRLAGGDNEQFF. Here the CDR3 DNA reads TGCGCCAGCAGCTTATACCGACTAGCGGGGGGTGACAATGAGCAGTTCTTC.

This clonotype appeared once. The J gene is TRBJ1-5, the V gene TRBV4-1, with 11 positions matching TRBD1. CDR3 length equals 15 residues. V shed 4 bases, J shed 7 bases, and the junction held 6 bases outside the gene matches. Germline CDR1 MGHRA, CDR2 YSYEKL. The CDR3 loop is CASSPPGQGDQPQHF. The CDR3 DNA sequence: TGCGCCAGCAGCCCCCCGGGACAGGGGGACCAGCCCCAGCATTTT.

With respect to this clonotype: An end of the junction differs from the germline gene, which may be a read error. The gene calls are TRBV29-1 and TRBJ1-2, with D unresolved. CDR3 length equals 12 residues. Germline-derived CDR1 and CDR2 are SQVTM and ANQGSEA. The CDR3 sequence: CSVEESGYGYTF. The CDR3 DNA reads as TGCAGCGTAGAAGAGAGCGGCTATGGCTACACCTTC.

This clonotype was counted once. The CDR3 here is CSAKQGVYEQYF. The CDR3 nucleotides are TGCAGTGCTAAACAGGGGGTCTACGAGCAGTACTTC. The chain links TRBV20-1 to TRBJ2-7, with 8 nucleotides matching TRBD1. The CDR3 consists of 12 residues. Germline-derived CDR1 and CDR2 are DFQATT and SNEGSKA (reference sequence). Trimming at V came to 4 bases and at J to 3 bases, leaving 2 bases not matched to a gene.

The chain has TRBV18 and TRBJ2-5; 11 nucleotides agree with TRBD2. Germline CDR1 KGHSH, CDR2 LQKENI. With V trimmed by 4 bases and J by 1 base, 5 bases remained unmatched. The CDR3 has 16 amino acids. Here the CDR3 DNA reads TGTGCCAGCTCACTAACTAGCGGGGGCCTCCAAGAGACCCAGTACTTC. It yields the protein CASSLTSGGLQETQYF. The variable domain in full, completed from reference TRBV18 and TRBJ2-5, reads NAGVMQNPRHLVRRRGQEARLRCSPMKGHSHVYWYRQLPEEGLKFMVYLQKENIIDESGMPKERFSAEFPKEGPSILRIQQVVRGDSAAYFCASSLTSGGLQETQYFGPGTRLLVL.